The 30 T cell receptor beta chains in this list originate from one sample, sequenced in a study of T cells in Graves' hyperthyroidism and ophthalmopathy. RNA transcripts yielded amplified TCR beta CDR3 regions. With the HTBI primer set, the TCR CDR3 went through a first round of RT-PCR. TCRdb re-called the multiplex PCR reads with MiXCR, one entry per CDR3 protein. The sample shows about half a million distinct CDR3 sequences, about 16% of them seen only once. Sequencing was performed on blood. Every receptor here comes from a woman aged 25 to 39 with Graves' ophthalmopathy.

In this sample, this clonotype turned up many times. V gene TRBV3-1 combines with J gene TRBJ2-5; the D is unclear. Trimming left V 7 bases short and J 1 base short, with 13 bases between. Germline V lookup: CDR1 LGHDT, CDR2 YNNKEL (reference sequence). This CDR3 spans 14 amino acids. CDR3 sequence (DNA): TGTGCCAGCACCACGCACGGACGCCAAGAGACCCAGTACTTC. Translation: CASTTHGRQETQYF.

This clonotype has a count of ten or more. This chain links TRBV7-2 with TRBJ2-1; no clear D. Per the germline V gene, CDR1 is SGHTA and CDR2 is FQGNSA. Between the trimmed V and J ends, which lost 0 bases and 0 bases, there was a span of 6 bases. This CDR3 has 15 residues. Here the CDR3 reads CASSLAHSSYNEQFF. The CDR3 DNA is TGTGCCAGCAGCTTAGCCCACAGCTCCTACAATGAGCAGTTCTTC.

V gene TRBV18 combines with J gene TRBJ2-2, with a possible D match to TRBD2 (6 bases). The germline V gene encodes CDR1 KGHSH and CDR2 LQKENI. This CDR3 spans 17 amino acids. V shed 1 base and J shed 0 bases, with 12 bases lying between them. The CDR3 region has the DNA TGTGCCAGCTCACCACGGGAGGATCTCGCGAACACCGGGGAGCTGTTTTTT. This codes for CASSPREDLANTGELFF.

The genes are TRBV5-1 and TRBJ2-2; 9 bases match TRBD1. CDR3 length equals 15 residues. The germline V gene encodes CDR1 SGHRS and CDR2 YFSETQ. Germline trimming cut 4 bases from V and 6 bases from J; bases unmatched to any gene: 7. The CDR3 sequence: CASSPTGGGSGELFF. CDR3 nucleotide sequence: TGCGCCAGCAGCCCCACAGGGGGCGGATCCGGGGAGCTGTTTTTT.

The gene calls are TRBV4-2 and TRBJ1-2, with TRBD1 matching over 10 bases. The CDR3 sequence is 15 residues long. The ends lost 1 base at V and 4 bases at J; junction bases unmatched: 3. Germline-derived CDR1 and CDR2 are LGHNA and YNFKEQ. CDR3 protein: CASSQGQGAGYGYTF. CDR3 nucleotides: TGTGCCAGCAGCCAAGGACAGGGGGCGGGCTATGGCTACACCTTC.

This clonotype appeared a few times. This sequence joins TRBV3-1 and TRBJ1-6; the match to TRBD1 covers 9 bases. CDR1 LGHDT and CDR2 YNNKEL come from the germline V gene (reference sequence). The CDR3 is made up of 16 amino acids. V lost 2 bases to trimming and J lost 4 bases; unmatched junction nucleotides: 3. The CDR3 is CASSQIGQGYNSPLHF. DNA of the CDR3: TGTGCCAGCAGCCAAATAGGACAGGGGTATAATTCACCCCTCCACTTT.

This clonotype was observed at least ten times. The chain links TRBV29-1 to TRBJ1-1; perhaps TRBD1 as D (6 bases). The V and J ends lost 6 bases and 4 bases respectively, with 15 bases between them. This CDR3 is built from 13 residues. CDR1 SQVTM and CDR2 ANQGSEA come from the germline V gene. CDR3 sequence: CSVGVGGITEAFF. The CDR3 DNA follows: TGCAGCGTCGGTGTAGGGGGAATCACTGAAGCTTTCTTT.

The J gene is TRBJ2-7, the V gene TRBV7-9; no clear D. CDR3 length: 13 residues. The germline gives CDR1 SEHNR, CDR2 FQNEAQ (reference sequence). V was cut by 4 bases and J by 3 bases, with 10 bases left in between. The CDR3 reads CASSSGVHYEQYF. In DNA form, the CDR3 reads TGTGCCAGCAGCTCTGGGGTGCACTACGAGCAGTACTTC.

About this clonotype: An end of the junction does not agree with germline; a read error may underlie this. The rearrangement links TRBV3-1 to TRBJ1-1; D ambiguous. Germline CDR1 reads LGHDT; CDR2 reads YNNKEL (reference sequence). The CDR3 totals 13 residues. CDR3 in DNA: TGCGCCAGCAGCCAAGACGAGGGAATGGAAGCTTTCTTT. It translates to CASSQDEGMEAFF.

The chain has TRBV6-2 or TRBV6-3 and TRBJ2-4, with D possibly TRBD1 on 6 matching bases. Trimming pared 5 bases from V and 1 base from J, leaving 12 bases between. Looked up from germline, CDR1 is MNHEY and CDR2 is SVGEGT. The CDR3 spans 15 residues. The CDR3 coding sequence is TGTGCCAGCAGTCTACGACAGGACGCCAAAAACATTCAGTACTTC. This sequence encodes CASSLRQDAKNIQYF.

This clonotype was observed at least ten times. The chain employs TRBV29-1 and TRBJ2-1; 13 bases map to TRBD2. Germline assignment: CDR1 SQVTM and CDR2 ANQGSEA. This CDR3 has 18 amino acids. Unmatched junction bases numbered 11, after V lost 5 bases and J lost 1 base. CDR3 amino acids: CSVQSGLAGHRSYNEQFF. The CDR3 DNA sequence: TGCAGCGTTCAATCGGGACTAGCGGGACATAGGTCCTACAATGAGCAGTTCTTC.

J is TRBJ2-1 and V is TRBV4-1; TRBD2 matches at 11 bases. Germline values: CDR1 MGHRA, CDR2 YSYEKL. The CDR3 is 15 amino acids. J was trimmed by 8 bases and V by 4 bases; bases with no gene match: 7. For the CDR3, the DNA is TGCGCCAGCAGCCTAATAGCGGGAGGGATTTATGAGCAGTTCTTC. This codes for CASSLIAGGIYEQFF.

This clonotype occurred many times. The rearrangement uses TRBV7-6 and TRBJ2-2, with D maybe TRBD1 (6 bases). Germline lookup yields CDR1 SGHVS and CDR2 FNYEAQ. The CDR3 is 13 residues long. Between the trimmed V and J ends, which lost 5 bases and 6 bases, there was a span of 10 bases. The CDR3 DNA sequence: TGTGCCAGCAGCCCAACAGGGCCCGGGGAGCTGTTTTTT. Its translation is CASSPTGPGELFF. The whole variable domain, remainder taken from reference TRBV7-6 and TRBJ2-2, is GAGVSQSPRYKVTKRGQDVALRCDPISGHVSLYWYRQALGQGPEFLTYFNYEAQQDKSGLPNDRFSAERPEGSISTLTIQRTEQRDSAMYRCASSPTGPGELFFGEGSRLTVL.

The chain carries TRBV12-3 or TRBV12-4 and TRBJ1-1, with TRBD1 matching 7 bases. Unmatched junction bases numbered 10, after V lost 6 bases and J lost 6 bases. The CDR3 is 14 amino acids. This CDR3 is CASRTQGEKSEAFF. As DNA, the CDR3 is TGTGCCAGCAGAACCCAGGGGGAGAAGTCTGAAGCTTTCTTT.

The chain uses TRBV30 and TRBJ2-2; D gene ambiguous. This CDR3 has 15 residues. Between the trimmed V and J ends, which lost 0 bases and 3 bases, there was a span of 11 bases. Per the germline V gene, CDR1 is GTSNPN and CDR2 is SVGIG (reference sequence). The CDR3: CAWSVWGLDTGELFF. The CDR3 DNA sequence: TGTGCCTGGAGTGTTTGGGGTCTAGACACCGGGGAGCTGTTTTTT.

This clonotype has a count of ten or more. This chain uses TRBV28 with TRBJ2-4; D may be TRBD2 (6 bases). Germline V gene lookup returns CDR1 MDHEN and CDR2 SYDVKM. The CDR3 is 19 amino acids. V was pared by 6 bases and J by 0 bases, with 24 bases between. This CDR3 is CASSNPRGLAYLAKNIQYF. CDR3 nucleotide sequence: TGTGCCAGCAGCAACCCTCGGGGACTCGCTTACTTAGCCAAAAACATTCAGTACTTC. Full variable domain (rest looked up from reference TRBV28 and TRBJ2-4): DVKVTQSSRYLVKRTGEKVFLECVQDMDHENMFWYRQDPGLGLRLIYFSYDVKMKEKGDIPEGYSVSREKKERFSLILESASTNQTSMYLCASSNPRGLAYLAKNIQYFGAGTRLSVL.

This chain joins TRBV30 and TRBJ1-2; D may be TRBD1 (6 bases). Per the germline V gene, CDR1 is GTSNPN and CDR2 is SVGIG (reference sequence). V lost 2 bases to trimming and J lost 7 bases, with 17 bases between them. This CDR3 contains 14 residues. Here the CDR3 DNA reads TGTGCCTGGAGTAGAGGGCAGGGGATCTCTGGCTACACCTTC. Translating gives CAWSRGQGISGYTF.

Only a few counts were recorded for this clonotype. The genes are TRBV20-1 and TRBJ2-2; 8 nucleotides agree with TRBD1. The V and J ends lost 4 bases and 6 bases, in that order; junction bases with no gene match: 4. The CDR3 is made up of 13 amino acids. Germline values: CDR1 DFQATT, CDR2 SNEGSKA (reference sequence). The CDR3 spells CSAIDRGPGELFF. Written as DNA, the CDR3 is TGCAGTGCTATTGACAGGGGACCCGGGGAGCTGTTTTTT.

The CDR3 sequence: CASERGGSYNEQFF. DNA for the CDR3: TGTGCCAGCGAGCGGGGGGGGTCCTACAATGAGCAGTTCTTC. The chain couples TRBV6-2 or TRBV6-3 to TRBJ2-1; 10 bases agree with TRBD2. V shed 8 bases, J shed 1 base, and the junction held 2 bases outside the gene matches. Germline loops: CDR1 MNHEY, CDR2 SVGEGT. The CDR3 length is 14 residues.

The genes are TRBV29-1 and TRBJ2-3; TRBD1 aligns across 7 bases. CDR1 and CDR2 (germline): SQVTM, ANQGSEA. The CDR3 covers 14 residues. The ends lost 3 bases at V and 4 bases at J; junction bases unmatched: 7. CDR3 residues: CSVEPGQVADTQYF. For the CDR3, the DNA is TGCAGCGTTGAGCCTGGACAGGTTGCAGATACGCAGTATTTT.

This clonotype occurred many times. This chain uses TRBV24-1 with TRBJ2-7; TRBD1 might be the D (5 bases). Deletions cut 3 bases from V and 3 bases from J, with 11 bases between. This CDR3 is built from 14 residues. Germline-derived CDR1 and CDR2 are KGHDR and SFDVKD. CDR3 coding DNA: TGTGCCACCAGTGATGCAGGGTATAGCTACGAGCAGTACTTC. This sequence encodes CATSDAGYSYEQYF.

CDR3 region: CASSLLLAAGSYNEQFF. The CDR3 coding sequence is TGTGCCAGCAGCTTACTACTAGCAGCCGGCTCCTACAATGAGCAGTTCTTC. The chain recombines TRBV7-9 with TRBJ2-1; TRBD2 is a possible D gene (6 bases). V dropped 2 bases and J dropped 0 bases, with 14 bases sitting between them. The CDR3 is 17 amino acids. The germline V gene has CDR1 SEHNR and CDR2 FQNEAQ (reference sequence).

This clonotype was counted many times. The chain uses TRBV7-8 and TRBJ2-1; 8 bases align to TRBD2. This CDR3 has 15 amino acids. Trimming took 2 bases from V and 8 from J; bases not matched to a gene: 8. CDR1 and CDR2 from the germline V gene are SGHVS and FQNEAQ. The CDR3 DNA sequence: TGTGCCAGCAGCTTACGAGCGGGAGAGTTTGATGAGCAGTTCTTC. Translation: CASSLRAGEFDEQFF.

There are many counts of this clonotype. The chain combines TRBV18 with TRBJ1-5; D not certain. Germline CDR1 reads KGHSH; CDR2 reads LQKENI. The V end was cut by 1 base, the J end by 3 bases, with 13 bases between. CDR3 length: 16 residues. The CDR3 region is CASSPLAPKFNQPQHF. In DNA form, the CDR3 reads TGTGCCAGCTCACCACTGGCCCCAAAGTTCAATCAGCCCCAGCATTTT.

This clonotype was found many times. V is TRBV12-3 or TRBV12-4 and J is TRBJ1-5, with D possibly being TRBD1 (5 bases). The germline V and J ends were trimmed by 2 bases and 6 bases, with 14 bases remaining between them. The CDR3 is 15 residues long. The CDR3 sequence is CASSLWQGVSQPQHF. Here the CDR3 DNA reads TGTGCCAGCAGTTTATGGCAGGGCGTAAGTCAGCCCCAGCATTTT.

The chain uses TRBV4-3 and TRBJ1-5; D uncertain. Germline CDR1 is LGHNA and CDR2 is YSLEER. This CDR3 region has 15 residues. Trimming removed 1 base at V and 0 bases at J, with 7 bases between. CDR3 sequence (DNA): TGCGCCAGCAGCCAAGGACTTAATAGCAATCAGCCCCAGCATTTT. This codes for CASSQGLNSNQPQHF.

This clonotype occurred a few times. The chain uses TRBV12-3 or TRBV12-4 and TRBJ2-7; D possibly matches TRBD1 or TRBD2 (5 bases each). Trimming took off 8 bases at V and 7 bases at J, with 21 bases between the two ends. The CDR3 has 14 residues. CDR3 DNA: TGTGCCAGCGCCGGATGGGGGACGCTACAGGAGCAGTACTTC. Its translation: CASAGWGTLQEQYF.

Many counts were recorded for this clonotype. The rearrangement joins TRBV18 to TRBJ2-3; no definite D call. The V end was cut by 2 bases, the J end by 2 bases, with 20 bases between. Germline V gene lookup returns CDR1 KGHSH and CDR2 LQKENI. There are 18 residues in the CDR3. The CDR3 region is CASSPGWSSILATDTQYF. In nucleotides, the CDR3 is TGTGCCAGCTCACCAGGATGGTCAAGCATACTCGCCACAGATACGCAGTATTTT.

The chain uses TRBV27 and TRBJ2-2; 9 positions agree with TRBD2. The CDR3 is 13 amino acids. Losses at the gene ends were 10 bases for V and 7 bases for J; bases not matched to a gene: 7. Germline loops: CDR1 MNHEY, CDR2 SMNVEV (reference sequence). The CDR3 region is CATGAGGGGELFF. Here the CDR3 DNA reads TGTGCCACCGGAGCGGGAGGTGGCGGGGAGCTGTTTTTT.

This clonotype was observed at least ten times. The rearrangement links TRBV5-1 to TRBJ2-5; TRBD1 aligns across 8 bases. After removal of 3 bases from V and 4 bases from J, the junction contained 5 bases not matched to a gene. CDR3 length: 14 residues. CDR1 and CDR2 (germline): SGHRS, YFSETQ. CDR3: CASSSMTGAETQYF. In DNA form, the CDR3 reads TGCGCCAGCAGCTCAATGACAGGGGCAGAGACCCAGTACTTC.